This is a list of T cell receptor beta chains from one sample in a study of CD4 and CD8 cells across lung adenocarcinoma regions. TCRdb re-derived calls from the PCR reads in MiXCR, one entry per CDR3 protein. This table has 5,100 or so distinct CDR3 sequences, 62% appearing once. Sequenced: CD4+ T cells from the center of a lung tumor. Receptors originate from a female donor with lung adenocarcinoma. The CD4 and CD8 labels of this study may be unreliable. CDR3s include the opening cysteine and the closing phenylalanine or tryptophan. A D gene is named only where the DNA matches it firmly. Clone sizes are given selectively: once, few, many, or a class where the clone is expanded.

j_call clone_size d_call v_call cdr3_nt cdr3_aa
TRBJ2-5 NA TRBD2 TRBV12-3/TRBV12-4 TGTGCCAGCAGTTTCGCTAGCGGGATGTACCAAGAGACCCAGTACTTC CASSFASGMYQETQYF
TRBJ2-7 medium-sized TRBD2 TRBV11-2 TGTGCCAGCAGCCCGTCGCGGGAGCGATTTAACGAGCAGTACTTC CASSPSRERFNEQYF
TRBJ2-7 NA NA TRBV6-1 TGTGCCAGCCTTCCCGCCGGGAATCACTACGAGCAGTACTTC CASLPAGNHYEQYF
TRBJ2-2 NA TRBD1 TRBV4-1 TGCGCCAGCAGCCAAAATCTCGACAGGGCGGCCGGGGAGCTGTTTTTT CASSQNLDRAAGELFF
TRBJ1-3 NA TRBD1 TRBV11-2 TGTGCCAGCAGCTTTGGGACAGTTGGCTCTGGAAACACCATATATTTT CASSFGTVGSGNTIYF
TRBJ2-1 NA NA TRBV6-1 TGTGCCAGCAAAGACTGGGGGGATCTTGAGCAGTTCTTC CASKDWGDLEQFF
TRBJ1-3 once NA TRBV12-3/TRBV12-4 TGTGCCAGCAGTTTTCGGACCAACTCGGGAAACACCATATATTTT CASSFRTNSGNTIYF
TRBJ2-5 NA NA TRBV6-1 TGTGCCAGCAGTCCCCCCGGGGCCCTCCGGGAGACCCAGTACTTC CASSPPGALRETQYF
TRBJ2-3 NA TRBD1 TRBV10-3 TGTGCCACTAGGACAGGGGGCACAGATACGCAGTATTTT CATRTGGTDTQYF
TRBJ2-7 few NA TRBV6-1 TGTGCCAGCAGTAGGGACCAGAGATACGAGCAGTACTTC CASSRDQRYEQYF
TRBJ2-1 NA TRBD1 TRBV12-3/TRBV12-4 TGTGCCAGCAGTTTTGGTCCTCAGGGGGATGAGCAGTTCTTC CASSFGPQGDEQFF
TRBJ1-5 NA NA TRBV6-1 TGTGCCAGCAGTGAACGGGTCGGATTCAATCAGCCCCAGCATTTT CASSERVGFNQPQHF
TRBJ2-2 NA TRBD2 TRBV6-5 TGTGCCAGCAGTTACTTCGGTGCCCAATTCCTAGCGGGAGAGTCCGGGGAGCTGTTTTTT CASSYFGAQFLAGESGELFF
TRBJ2-2 NA NA TRBV6-4 TGTGCCAGCAGGCTGGGGCAGTACACCGGGGAGCTGTTTTTT CASRLGQYTGELFF
TRBJ2-3 NA NA TRBV10-1 TGCGCCAGCACCCCGCGGTGGACGAACCCTGTCACAGATACGCAGTACTTT CASTPRWTNPVTDTQYF
TRBJ2-1 NA TRBD2 TRBV6-1 TGTGCCAGCAGTGATTCGGTCGCGGGAGCGTACAACAAGCAGTTCTTC CASSDSVAGAYNKQFF
TRBJ2-7 NA NA TRBV6-1 TGTGCCAGCACAGGGGAAGCCTACGAGCAGTACTTC CASTGEAYEQYF
TRBJ2-5 few NA TRBV30 TGTGCCTGGAGACGACGGTGGGGGCGAGAGACCCAGTACTTC CAWRRRWGRETQYF
TRBJ2-5 few TRBD2 TRBV6-1 TGTGCCAGCAGGCTAGCGGGGGGAGAGACCCAGTACTTC CASRLAGGETQYF
TRBJ2-1 NA TRBD2 TRBV6-2/TRBV6-3 TGTGCCAGCAGGTTGGTAGGACTAGCGCGCAATGAGCAGTTCTTC CASRLVGLARNEQFF
TRBJ2-7 few NA TRBV7-2 TGTGCCAGCAGCTTAGTACGGGACTTAGCCTACGAGCAGTACTTC CASSLVRDLAYEQYF
TRBJ2-5 NA TRBD2 TRBV11-1 TGTGCCAGCAGCTTAGAGACTAGCGGGGCTTGGGAGAGTCCCCAGTACTTC CASSLETSGAWESPQYF
TRBJ2-3 NA NA TRBV30 TGTGCCTGGAGTGTACGCCACGGGAGTACCGCAGATACGCAGTATTTT CAWSVRHGSTADTQYF
TRBJ2-3 NA TRBD1 TRBV7-6 TGTGCCAGCAGCTTATTGGGGAGAGGGGGCAGTAGCACAGAGACCCAGTATTTT CASSLLGRGGSSTETQYF
TRBJ2-7 NA NA TRBV12-3/TRBV12-4 TGTGCCAGCAGTCGGGCCTCGGGAGACGAGCAGTACTTC CASSRASGDEQYF
TRBJ2-1 few NA TRBV7-2 TGTGCCAGCAGCCTTATAGGAGGGTCCTACAATGAGCAGTTCTTC CASSLIGGSYNEQFF
TRBJ1-1 NA NA TRBV6-1 TGTGCCAGCAACGTTGGACAAATGAACACTGAAGCTTTCTTT CASNVGQMNTEAFF